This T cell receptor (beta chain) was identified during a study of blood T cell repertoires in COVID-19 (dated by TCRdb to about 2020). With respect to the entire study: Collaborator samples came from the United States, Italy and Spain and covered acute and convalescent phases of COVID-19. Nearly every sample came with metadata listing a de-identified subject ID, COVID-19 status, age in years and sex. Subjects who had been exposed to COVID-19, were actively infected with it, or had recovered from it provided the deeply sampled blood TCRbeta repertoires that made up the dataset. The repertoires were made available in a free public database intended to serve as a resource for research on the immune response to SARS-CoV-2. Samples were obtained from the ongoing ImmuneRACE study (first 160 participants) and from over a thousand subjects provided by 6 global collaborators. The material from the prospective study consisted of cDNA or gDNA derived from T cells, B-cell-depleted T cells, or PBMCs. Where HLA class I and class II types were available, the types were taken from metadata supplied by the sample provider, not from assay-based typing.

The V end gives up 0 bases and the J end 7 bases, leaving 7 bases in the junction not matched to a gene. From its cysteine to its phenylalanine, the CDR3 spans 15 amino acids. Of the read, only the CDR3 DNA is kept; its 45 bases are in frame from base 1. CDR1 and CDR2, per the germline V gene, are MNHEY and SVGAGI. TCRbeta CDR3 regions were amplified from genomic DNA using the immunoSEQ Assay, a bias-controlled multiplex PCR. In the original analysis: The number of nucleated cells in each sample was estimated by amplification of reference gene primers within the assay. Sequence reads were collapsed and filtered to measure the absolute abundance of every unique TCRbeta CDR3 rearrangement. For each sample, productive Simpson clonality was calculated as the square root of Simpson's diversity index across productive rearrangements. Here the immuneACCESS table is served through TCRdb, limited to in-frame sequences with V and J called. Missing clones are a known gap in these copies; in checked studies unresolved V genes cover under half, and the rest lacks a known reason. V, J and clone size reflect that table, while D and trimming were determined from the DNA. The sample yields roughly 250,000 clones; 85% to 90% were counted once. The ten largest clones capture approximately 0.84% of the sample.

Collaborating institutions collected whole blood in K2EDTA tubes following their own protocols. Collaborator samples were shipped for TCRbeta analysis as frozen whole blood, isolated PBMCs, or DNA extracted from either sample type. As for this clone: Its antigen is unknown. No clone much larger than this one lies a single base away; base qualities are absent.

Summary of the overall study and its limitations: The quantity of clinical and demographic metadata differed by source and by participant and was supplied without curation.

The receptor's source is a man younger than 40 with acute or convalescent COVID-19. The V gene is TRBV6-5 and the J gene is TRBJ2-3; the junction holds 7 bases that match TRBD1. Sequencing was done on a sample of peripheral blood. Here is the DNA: TGTGCCAGCAGTTACTCAAGACAGGGTCGACATACGCAGTATTTT. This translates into CASSYSRQGRHTQYF.